One T cell receptor (beta chain) is described in this entry. The data are from a study of blood T cell repertoires in COVID-19. Germline V CDR1 and CDR2: LGHNT, FRNRAP. The V gene lost 6 bases and the J gene lost 6 bases, with 17 bases spanning the gap. The CDR3 is 14 amino acids. As handled by the study authors: How many nucleated cells were present was estimated from reference gene primer amplification. Sequenced by immunoSEQ multiplex PCR; TCRdb stores in-frame clones only, minus some. D and trimming were read from the DNA, whereas the V and J calls and clone size are those reported in that table. The sample holds over 45,000 clones; 80% to 90% are singletons and the top ten take around 5.2%.

The chain links TRBV12-5 to TRBJ1-2; TRBD1 might be the D (5 bases). The source of this sequence is a human donor in a cohort sampled during active COVID-19. Sequencing was carried out using peripheral blood. The CDR3 is CASGPRGTLDGYTF. The CDR3 bases are TGTGCTAGTGGCCCGCGCGGGACCCTCGATGGCTACACCTTC.